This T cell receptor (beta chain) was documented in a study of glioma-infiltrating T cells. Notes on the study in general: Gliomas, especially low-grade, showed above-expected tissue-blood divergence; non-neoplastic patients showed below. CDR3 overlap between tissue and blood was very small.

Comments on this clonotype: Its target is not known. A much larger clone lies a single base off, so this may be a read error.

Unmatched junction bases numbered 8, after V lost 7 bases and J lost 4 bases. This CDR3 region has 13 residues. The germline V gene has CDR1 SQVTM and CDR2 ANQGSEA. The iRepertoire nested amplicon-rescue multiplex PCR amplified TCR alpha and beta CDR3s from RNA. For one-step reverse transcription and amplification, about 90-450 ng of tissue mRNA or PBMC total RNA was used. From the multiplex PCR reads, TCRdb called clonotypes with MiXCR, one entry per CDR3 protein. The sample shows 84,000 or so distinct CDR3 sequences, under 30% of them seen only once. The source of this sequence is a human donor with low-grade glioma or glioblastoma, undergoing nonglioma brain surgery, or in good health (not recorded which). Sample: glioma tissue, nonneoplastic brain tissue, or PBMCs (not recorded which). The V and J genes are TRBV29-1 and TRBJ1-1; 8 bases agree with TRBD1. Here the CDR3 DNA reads TGCAGCGCCGGACAGGGTTTGGGCACTGAAGCTTTCTTT. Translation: CSAGQGLGTEAFF.